This passage covers 3 T cell receptor beta chains from one sample sequenced in a study of T cells in Graves' hyperthyroidism and ophthalmopathy. TCR beta CDR3 regions were amplified from RNA transcripts. The study used the HTBI primer set for a first-round RT-PCR of the TCR CDR3. TCRdb reprocessed the multiplex PCR reads with MiXCR, giving one entry per CDR3 protein. The table includes hundreds of thousands of distinct CDR3 sequences, approximately 15% detected once. Sequenced: blood. These receptors came from a woman aged 30 to 39 with Graves' hyperthyroidism that later progressed to Graves' ophthalmopathy.

The gene calls are TRBV11-3 and TRBJ2-7, with a weak D call TRBD2 (5 bases). Between the trimmed V and J ends, which lost 3 bases and 4 bases, there was a span of 16 bases. This CDR3 comprises 15 residues. CDR1 is SGHNT, CDR2 YENEEA, per germline. DNA of the CDR3: TGTGCCAGCAGCTTTGACGCGGAGGATCGGTACGAGCAGTACTTC. Residues: CASSFDAEDRYEQYF. Combining the CDR3 with reference TRBV11-3 and TRBJ2-7 gives the whole variable domain EAGVVQSPRYKIIEKKQPVAFWCNPISGHNTLYWYLQNLGQGPELLIRYENEEAVDDSQLPKDRFSAERLKGVDSTLKIQPAELGDSAVYLCASSFDAEDRYEQYFGPGTRLTVT.

This rearrangement joins TRBV7-9 to TRBJ1-2; 7 nucleotides align to TRBD1. Germline V gene sequence: CDR1 SEHNR, CDR2 FQNEAQ (reference sequence). This CDR3 spans 14 amino acids. J lost 6 bases, V lost 5 bases, and 9 bases had no gene match. CDR3 residues: CASSPGQWVDGYTF. CDR3 DNA sequence: TGTGCCAGCAGCCCGGGACAGTGGGTAGATGGCTACACCTTC.

This clonotype was seen more than once but under ten times. The rearrangement uses TRBV4-1 and TRBJ2-2, with TRBD2 matching over 7 bases. CDR1 and CDR2 (germline): MGHRA, YSYEKL. V was clipped by 1 base and J by 3 bases; unmatched bases: 2. This CDR3 comprises 15 residues. The CDR3: CASSQASGDTGELFF. The CDR3 bases are TGCGCCAGCAGCCAAGCTAGCGGAGACACCGGGGAGCTGTTTTTT.